The next 4 T cell receptor beta chains were all read from a single sample in a study of blood T cell repertoires in COVID-19. Data came from immunoSEQ multiplex PCR; TCRdb stores just in-frame clones and leaves some out. The sample shows roughly 60,000 clones, approximately 87% of them seen only once. Source material: peripheral blood. Receptor source: a human donor in a cohort sampled during active COVID-19.

The chain joins TRBV19 to TRBJ1-5, with D perhaps matching TRBD1 (5 bases). CDR1 and CDR2 from the germline V gene are LNHDA and SQIVND (reference sequence). The CDR3 is 15 residues long. The germline V and J ends were trimmed by 5 bases and 7 bases, with 18 bases remaining between them. The CDR3 DNA follows: TGTGCCAGTAGTTTGCCGGGGGAAATGTGGCAGCCCCAGCATTTT. Translated: CASSLPGEMWQPQHF.

V usage is TRBV29-1 and J usage is TRBJ1-2, with 8 bases aligning to TRBD1. Germline V gene sequence: CDR1 SQVTM, CDR2 ANQGSEA. The trim removed 5 bases at V and 2 bases at J, leaving 4 bases unmatched. This CDR3 has 13 amino acids. CDR3 DNA: TGCAGCGTTACGACAGGGGAGAACTATGGCTACACCTTC. Amino acids: CSVTTGENYGYTF.

V is TRBV9 and J is TRBJ1-1; maybe TRBD1 (6 bases). Germline CDR1 is SGDLS and CDR2 is YYNGEE. The CDR3 is 15 residues long. V was cut by 6 bases and J by 0 bases, with 15 bases left in between. The CDR3 loop reads CASTTGSFLNTEAFF. The CDR3 bases are TGTGCCAGCACGACAGGATCTTTCTTGAACACTGAAGCTTTCTTT.

This chain uses TRBV25-1 with TRBJ2-7, with 8 bases that match TRBD2. From germline, CDR1 is MGHDK and CDR2 SYGVNS. Trimming removed 0 bases from V and 0 bases from J; junction bases left unmatched: 10. The CDR3 consists of 18 residues. CDR3 sequence (DNA): TGTGCCAGCAGTGAATACGTTGGGGGTCTAGCGGGCTCCTACGAGCAGTACTTC. As protein: CASSEYVGGLAGSYEQYF.